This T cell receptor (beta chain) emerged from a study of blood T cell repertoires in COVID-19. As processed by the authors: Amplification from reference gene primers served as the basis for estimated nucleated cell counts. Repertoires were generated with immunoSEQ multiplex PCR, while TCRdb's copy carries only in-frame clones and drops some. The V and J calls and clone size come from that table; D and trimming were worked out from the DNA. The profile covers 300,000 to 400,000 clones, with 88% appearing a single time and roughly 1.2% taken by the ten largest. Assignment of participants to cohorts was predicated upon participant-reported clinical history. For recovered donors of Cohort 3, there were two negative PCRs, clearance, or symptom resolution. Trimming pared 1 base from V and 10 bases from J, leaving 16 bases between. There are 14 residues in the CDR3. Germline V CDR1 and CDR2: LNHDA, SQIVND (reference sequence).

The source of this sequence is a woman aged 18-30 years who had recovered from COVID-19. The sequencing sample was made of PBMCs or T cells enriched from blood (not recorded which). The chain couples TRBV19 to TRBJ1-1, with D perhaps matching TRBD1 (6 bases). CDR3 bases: TGTGCCAGTAGTATAGGATCGGGGGGCTTTGGAGCTTTCTTT. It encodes CASSIGSGGFGAFF.